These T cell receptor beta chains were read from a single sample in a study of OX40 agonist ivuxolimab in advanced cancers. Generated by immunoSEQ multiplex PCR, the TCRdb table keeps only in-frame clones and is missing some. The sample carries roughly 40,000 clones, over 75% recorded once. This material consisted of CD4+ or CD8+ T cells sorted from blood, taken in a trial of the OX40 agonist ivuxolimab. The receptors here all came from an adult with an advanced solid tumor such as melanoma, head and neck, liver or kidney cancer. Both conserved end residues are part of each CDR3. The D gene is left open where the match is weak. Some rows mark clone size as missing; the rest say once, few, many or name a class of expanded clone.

TGTGCCAGCAGTGAAGAAATGTCCGACACCCCGGAGACCCAGTACTTC | CASSEEMSDTPETQYF | . | . | TRBJ2-5 | TRBV6-1
TGTGCCAGCAGTCCGGCGGGAGCTGGCAATCAGCCCCAGCATTTT | CASSPAGAGNQPQHF | . | . | TRBJ1-5 | TRBV7-9
TGCGCCAGCAGTGAGTCCCGGGGACCGGGACAGGGGGCGCGTAGTACTGAAGCTTTCTTT | CASSESRGPGQGARSTEAFF | . | TRBD1 | TRBJ1-1 | TRBV10-1
TGTGCCAGCAGTTTCGCAGGGGAGGTTAGCACTGAAGCTTTCTTT | CASSFAGEVSTEAFF | few | . | TRBJ1-1 | TRBV28
TGTGCCAGCAGCGGGACCTCAGGGGGCTTGGCTTTCTTT | CASSGTSGGLAFF | . | TRBD1 | TRBJ1-1 | TRBV9
TGCAGCGTTGAGGTTCAAGGGCTAGTCACCGGGGAGCTGTTTTTT | CSVEVQGLVTGELFF | once | . | TRBJ2-2 | TRBV29-1
TGTGCCAGCAGCTTAGCGCTAATCGGGGGGAACACTGAAGCTTTCTTT | CASSLALIGGNTEAFF | . | . | TRBJ1-1 | TRBV7-2
TGTGCCAGCAGCAATTTTTACGGGGGGGTCCAAGAGACCCAGTACTTC | CASSNFYGGVQETQYF | . | TRBD2 | TRBJ2-5 | TRBV7-6
TGTGCCAGCAGCTACACAGGGGCGGGGACTGAAGCTTTCTTT | CASSYTGAGTEAFF | . | TRBD1 | TRBJ1-1 | TRBV11-2
TGTGCCAGCAGCTCCTCCCGGGGGACCCTAGGTCCTAGCACAGATACGCAGTATTTT | CASSSSRGTLGPSTDTQYF | . | . | TRBJ2-3 | TRBV9
TGTGCCAGCAGTTCAGGACTGCGGTCGGACTATGGCTACACCTTC | CASSSGLRSDYGYTF | . | . | TRBJ1-2 | TRBV27
TGTGCCAGCAGTACTACAAAATGGGAGCTGTTTTTT | CASSTTKWELFF | . | . | TRBJ2-2 | TRBV6-5
TGCGCCAGCAGCCATACGGACAGGGGGCTTACCGGGGAGCTGTTTTTT | CASSHTDRGLTGELFF | few | TRBD1 | TRBJ2-2 | TRBV5-1
TGTGCCAGTAGTATCACTCCTACCCAGCCCCAGCATTTT | CASSITPTQPQHF | few | . | TRBJ1-5 | TRBV19
TGTGCCAGCAGAGAAGACGGATACAATGAGCAGTTCTTC | CASREDGYNEQFF | . | . | TRBJ2-1 | TRBV7-2
TGTGCCAGCAGTGAGTTTCAGGGGGCGGAGGGCTATGAGCAGTTCTTC | CASSEFQGAEGYEQFF | . | TRBD1 | TRBJ2-1 | TRBV2
TGTGCCAGCAGCATTAGCGGGGGGCCTTACAATGAGCAGTTCTTC | CASSISGGPYNEQFF | . | TRBD2 | TRBJ2-1 | TRBV7-9
TGTGCCATCAGTGAGCCCAGGGTTAATGCTGAAGCTTTCTTT | CAISEPRVNAEAFF | . | . | TRBJ1-1 | TRBV10-3
TGTGCCAGCAGCTCGGACCTCGGGGCCGCAGATACGCAGTATTTT | CASSSDLGAADTQYF | few | . | TRBJ2-3 | TRBV7-3
TGCAGTGCTAGAGCAGATCAGCCCCAGCATTTT | CSARADQPQHF | . | . | TRBJ1-5 | TRBV20-1
TGTGCCAGTAGCCCAGATACCGGGGAGCTGTTTTTT | CASSPDTGELFF | . | . | TRBJ2-2 | TRBV19
TGTGCCAGCAGCCAGCCCGGCTCCTACAATGAGCAGTTCTTC | CASSQPGSYNEQFF | . | . | TRBJ2-1 | TRBV5-6
TGTGCCAGCAGCCCGGAAGGGGATGGAGATACGCAGTATTTT | CASSPEGDGDTQYF | . | . | TRBJ2-3 | TRBV7-3
TGTGCCAGCAGCGTAGGAGGGTTAAATGAAAAACTGTTTTTT | CASSVGGLNEKLFF | . | . | TRBJ1-4 | TRBV9
TGTGCCAGCAGTTACGGGCGCCCCGGGGACCAGCCCCAGCATTTT | CASSYGRPGDQPQHF | . | . | TRBJ1-5 | TRBV6-5
TGTGCCAGCAGTCGGACAGTGGGCAATGAGCAGTTCTTC | CASSRTVGNEQFF | . | . | TRBJ2-1 | TRBV6-4
TGCGCCAGCAGCCAAGATAGGACAGGGATCCACGAGCAGTACTTC | CASSQDRTGIHEQYF | once | TRBD1 | TRBJ2-7 | TRBV4-3
TGTGCCAGCAGTGCGGGACAGCCCAATCAGCCCCAGCATTTT | CASSAGQPNQPQHF | . | TRBD1 | TRBJ1-5 | TRBV6-5
TGTGCCAGCACCACCTCGGCCTTGGGGCAAGAGACCCAGTACTTC | CASTTSALGQETQYF | . | . | TRBJ2-5 | TRBV7-6
TGTGCCAGCAGTTCACAGGGCCTCCAAGAGACCCAGTACTTC | CASSSQGLQETQYF | . | . | TRBJ2-5 | TRBV27
TGTGCCAGCGGGCCCAGGGTTAGCTATGGCTACACCTTC | CASGPRVSYGYTF | . | . | TRBJ1-2 | TRBV28
TGCAGCGTTGAAGATCGCCCAGATACGCAGTATTTT | CSVEDRPDTQYF | once | . | TRBJ2-3 | TRBV29-1
TGTGCCAGCAGTCGCTTCGGTGCAACTAATGAAAAACTGTTTTTT | CASSRFGATNEKLFF | . | . | TRBJ1-4 | TRBV6-5
TGTGCCAGCAGTTACGGGGGAAGCTCCTACAATGAGCAGTTCTTC | CASSYGGSSYNEQFF | . | . | TRBJ2-1 | TRBV6-5
TGTGCCAGCAGCCCCCGGGGGACCCGAGTGAAGAACACTGAAGCTTTCTTT | CASSPRGTRVKNTEAFF | . | . | TRBJ1-1 | TRBV9
TGTGCCAGCAGCTTAGTACGTGGGTTAGGGGAAAAACTGTTTTTT | CASSLVRGLGEKLFF | . | . | TRBJ1-4 | TRBV7-6
TGTGCCAGCAGTTTATCGCCGGGACAGGGGAACACTGAAGCTTTCTTT | CASSLSPGQGNTEAFF | . | TRBD1 | TRBJ1-1 | TRBV2
TGTGCCAGCAGTTTAAGAGGAGCCGCCACTGAAGCTTTCTTT | CASSLRGAATEAFF | . | . | TRBJ1-1 | TRBV27
TGTGCCATCAGTGAGTCAGGGACAGGGGTGGCAGATACGCAGTATTTT | CAISESGTGVADTQYF | . | TRBD1 | TRBJ2-3 | TRBV10-3
TGCGCCAGCCTGGGAGGGACAGAGGAGACCCAGTACTTC | CASLGGTEETQYF | . | . | TRBJ2-5 | TRBV5-1
TGTGCCAGCAGCCCCCCCACCATCTACGAGCAGTACTTC | CASSPPTIYEQYF | . | . | TRBJ2-7 | TRBV11-1
TGTGCCAGCACCCCCCCCCACGGGCGGAACTACAATGAGCAGTTCTTC | CASTPPHGRNYNEQFF | . | . | TRBJ2-1 | TRBV9
TGCGCCAGCAGCTTGAGCGGGGAGAACACTGAAGCTTTCTTT | CASSLSGENTEAFF | . | . | TRBJ1-1 | TRBV5-1
TGTGCCAGCTCACCACCGCAAGGACTCCGCGACTACGAGCAGTACTTC | CASSPPQGLRDYEQYF | . | . | TRBJ2-7 | TRBV18
TGTGCCAGTAGTATACGGGAACAGGGGGACATCTATAGCAATCAGCCCCAGCATTTT | CASSIREQGDIYSNQPQHF | . | TRBD1 | TRBJ1-5 | TRBV19
TGTGCCAGCAGTTTTTTGGGGGCCCCTGAAGCTTTCTTT | CASSFLGAPEAFF | . | . | TRBJ1-1 | TRBV28
TGTGCCAGCAGCTTAAAGTGGCGCGGGGAGCTGTTTTTT | CASSLKWRGELFF | once | . | TRBJ2-2 | TRBV7-6
TGTGCCAGCAGCTTAGCCGGGCCTTTAGAGCAGTACTTC | CASSLAGPLEQYF | . | . | TRBJ2-7 | TRBV7-2
TGTGCCAGCAGGACCCGGCTAGCGGGGTTGGACAATGAGCAGTTCTTC | CASRTRLAGLDNEQFF | once | TRBD2 | TRBJ2-1 | TRBV28
TGTGCCAGCAGCCTTGAGCGGGGGTTCAGCTCCTACGAGCAGTACTTC | CASSLERGFSSYEQYF | . | TRBD2 | TRBJ2-7 | TRBV7-6
TGTGCCAGCAGTATACAGGGGCCCGGGGAGCTGTTTTTT | CASSIQGPGELFF | . | TRBD1 | TRBJ2-2 | TRBV27
TGTGCCAGCAGCTTAGGGATCCCCTACGAGCAGTACTTC | CASSLGIPYEQYF | . | . | TRBJ2-7 | TRBV7-9
TGTGCCAGTAGTGTACCTACGGTCTATTATAGCAATCAGCCCCAGCATTTT | CASSVPTVYYSNQPQHF | . | . | TRBJ1-5 | TRBV19
TGTGCCAGCAGCGGAATAGGGACAGTTGACACCGGGGAGCTGTTTTTT | CASSGIGTVDTGELFF | . | TRBD1 | TRBJ2-2 | TRBV5-5
TGTGCCAGCAGCTTAAACGGAGTCGAAAACACCATATATTTT | CASSLNGVENTIYF | once | . | TRBJ1-3 | TRBV7-2
TGCGCCAGCAGCCAAGTCAGAGGGAAGCCTGGCTACACCTTC | CASSQVRGKPGYTF | . | . | TRBJ1-2 | TRBV4-3
TGTGCCAGCAGCGAACTGCGGCAGGCGAACACTGAAGCTTTCTTT | CASSELRQANTEAFF | . | . | TRBJ1-1 | TRBV6-1
TGTGCCAGCAGCTCAGAACCGGGACAGCACTACGAGCAGTACTTC | CASSSEPGQHYEQYF | . | TRBD1 | TRBJ2-7 | TRBV5-5
TGTGCCAGCAGTTTCGGACAGGGGGCGGACGGCTACACCTTC | CASSFGQGADGYTF | . | TRBD1 | TRBJ1-2 | TRBV27
TGTGCCAGCAGCCCGTGGGGGGGTCCAAATGTGGAGCAGTTCTTC | CASSPWGGPNVEQFF | . | TRBD2 | TRBJ2-1 | TRBV7-9